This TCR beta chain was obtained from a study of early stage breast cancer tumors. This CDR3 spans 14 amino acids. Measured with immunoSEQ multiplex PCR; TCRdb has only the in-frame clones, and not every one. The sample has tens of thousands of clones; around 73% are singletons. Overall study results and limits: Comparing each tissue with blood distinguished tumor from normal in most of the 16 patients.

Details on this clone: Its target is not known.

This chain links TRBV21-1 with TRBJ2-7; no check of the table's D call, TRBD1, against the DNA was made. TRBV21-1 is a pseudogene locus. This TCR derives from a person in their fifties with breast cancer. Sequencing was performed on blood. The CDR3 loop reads CASSSPGQGSEQYF. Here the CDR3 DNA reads TGTGCCAGCAGCTCACCGGGACAGGGGTCCGAGCAGTACTTC.